This T cell receptor beta chain was documented in a study of T cells in Graves' hyperthyroidism and ophthalmopathy (dated by TCRdb to between 2017 and 2020). The study in broad terms: Peripheral blood samples were taken at initial diagnosis, before any treatment was given. After blood sampling, hyperthyroidism patients were treated with methimazole at a starting dose of 30 mg daily, and ophthalmopathy patients were treated with high-dose intravenous methylprednisolone. For training and testing, the roughly 93 patients in the discovery cohort were randomly divided in a 7:3 ratio. To identify distinguishing TCR V-J signatures, a discovery cohort of around 100 patients was used, comprising 43 with Graves' ophthalmopathy and around 57 with stable Graves' hyperthyroidism. Prospective prediction of ophthalmopathy was tested in an independent validation cohort consisting of 18 hyperthyroidism patients and some 17 patients who later progressed to ophthalmopathy. The paper reports TCR Vbeta CDR3 sequencing of over 120 peripheral blood samples: 43 ophthalmopathy, roughly 74 hyperthyroidism and around 17 progressor patients. In addition, the study compared T-cell repertoires in thyroid tissue and in blood from roughly six Graves' hyperthyroidism patients.

This clonotype appeared many times. Its cognate antigen has yet to be identified. Base qualities are not at hand, and no much larger clone is one base apart. TCR beta CDR3 regions were amplified from RNA transcripts. The TCR CDR3 was subjected to a first round of RT-PCR using the HTBI primer set and the Qiagen OneStep RT-PCR kit. Libraries were constructed in a second round of multiplex PCR, after which size selection and purification were carried out. Paired-end sequencing of the libraries was performed with 100 bp reads on an Illumina HiSeq2000. Per the original workflow: SOAPnuke was used to process the raw data, with reads discarded if the reads contained adapters or uncalled bases, had a mean Phred below 15, or lacked an exact constant-primer or identifier match. High-quality paired reads were merged with COPE v1.2.5, and unique nucleotide sequences were defined as clonotypes. MiTCR v1.1 was used to align clonotypes to the IMGT TRBV, TRBD and TRBJ reference segments. The analysis was restricted to V-J combinations with a frequency above 0.0001, which together covered 98% to 99.2% of the repertoires. The TCS score was defined as the ratio of F50 (clonal expansion) to E x V (chaos), calculated using BLOSUM62-based TCRdist between CDR3 peptides within each V-J. Welch's t-statistics and random forest reduced fewer than 600 V-J features to under 15, which were used in a naive Bayes classifier (R e1071). TCRdb ran its own pipeline on the public reads, namely fastp trimming at Q25 and MiXCR clone calling, and kept in-frame beta chains. Rows merge per CDR3 protein into single entries with the most common DNA and genes. The V and J calls shown here were made by TCRdb, not taken from the authors' results. This sample holds around 360,000 distinct CDR3 sequences; approximately 14% were observed only once. Of the sample, about 20% falls within the top ten clones.

Moderately to severely active disease, a Clinical Activity Score of at least 3, a NOSPECS grade of at least 4, and a duration under 3 months were present in ophthalmopathy patients. The study excluded patients with uncontrolled infections, other autoimmune diseases, pregnancy or lactation. Diagnoses were based on clinical symptoms, serum thyroxine and TRAb, thyroid ultrasound and orbital computed tomography. Ficoll-Paque density gradient centrifugation was used to isolate PBMCs from around 9.1 ml of fresh peripheral blood. Total RNA was extracted with Trizol reagent, and quality was checked on an Agilent 2100 Bioanalyzer. What the work shows at the level of the full study, not this receptor alone: In validation, the model predicted progression to ophthalmopathy a median of 6.5 months before onset, with about 71% sensitivity and 72.22% specificity. Blood samples also contained most of the expanded thyroid clonotypes (frequency above 0.001), which suggests that blood repertoires may reflect thyroid immune responses. Sample size was not statistically predetermined, and investigators were not blinded to group allocation. In cross-validation, a model built on a 13 V-J signature told ophthalmopathy apart from stable hyperthyroidism with just under 90% sensitivity and roughly 81% specificity, and in testing the same model reached 80%/75%.

Inclusive of the bounding cysteine and phenylalanine, the CDR3 is 13 residues long. Solely the CDR3 DNA is kept, with 39 bases framed from the first base. Relative to germline, V is 1 base shorter and J is 6 bases shorter, with 10 bases between their ends. The germline V gene sets CDR1 to MDHEN and CDR2 to SYDVKM. The sequence was collected from a woman aged 55-70 years with Graves' ophthalmopathy. The specimen sequenced was blood. The V gene is TRBV28 and the J gene is TRBJ2-7; possibly the D gene is TRBD1, per 6 matching bases. The CDR3 loop reads CASSLSWGPEQYF. The nucleotides are TGTGCCAGCAGTTTATCTTGGGGGCCCGAGCAGTACTTC.